These T cell receptor beta chains were read from a single sample in a study of blood T cells in healthy people across ages. TCRdb reprocessed the 5' RACE reads via MiXCR and lists one record per CDR3 protein. The table records some 800,000 distinct CDR3 sequences, 25% of them present only once. The sample also formed part of further work on T cells of mothers and their children.

Sequencing was performed on blood. All receptors come from a boy aged 5 to 17 in good health. CDR3s include the opening cysteine and the closing phenylalanine or tryptophan. D genes are given only for firm matches. Rows may omit the clone size; those that give it use once, few, many or a size class.

d_gene: TRBD2; j_gene: TRBJ2-5; v_gene: TRBV6-6; abundance: -; CDR3aa: CASTAGARGETQYF; CDR3nt: TGTGCCAGCACTGCGGGAGCGCGCGGAGAGACCCAGTACTTC
d_gene: -; j_gene: TRBJ2-2; v_gene: TRBV5-1; abundance: -; CDR3aa: CASSARETGELFF; CDR3nt: TGCGCCAGCAGCGCGCGGGAAACCGGGGAGCTGTTTTTT
d_gene: -; j_gene: TRBJ2-7; v_gene: TRBV7-2; abundance: few; CDR3aa: CASSLGGLADYEQYF; CDR3nt: TGTGCCAGCAGCTTAGGTGGCCTAGCTGACTACGAGCAGTACTTC
d_gene: -; j_gene: TRBJ1-6; v_gene: TRBV18; abundance: many; CDR3aa: CASTPKTGTEISPLHF; CDR3nt: TGTGCCAGCACTCCCAAGACCGGGACCGAGATTTCACCCCTCCACTTT
d_gene: -; j_gene: TRBJ2-5; v_gene: TRBV11-1; abundance: -; CDR3aa: CASSPFGPTEETQYF; CDR3nt: TGTGCCAGCAGCCCTTTCGGCCCGACAGAAGAGACCCAGTACTTC
d_gene: TRBD1; j_gene: TRBJ1-2; v_gene: TRBV29-1; abundance: few; CDR3aa: CSVDLLPGGNYGYTF; CDR3nt: TGCAGCGTTGATTTATTGCCAGGGGGTAACTATGGCTACACCTTC
d_gene: TRBD1; j_gene: TRBJ2-5; v_gene: TRBV2; abundance: -; CDR3aa: CASSDSGGAKTQYF; CDR3nt: TGTGCCAGCAGTGACTCAGGGGGCGCAAAGACCCAGTACTTC
d_gene: TRBD2; j_gene: TRBJ2-1; v_gene: TRBV6-2/TRBV6-3; abundance: -; CDR3aa: CASSYSGTSLEQFF; CDR3nt: TGTGCCAGCAGTTACTCTGGGACTAGCCTGGAGCAGTTCTTC
d_gene: -; j_gene: TRBJ1-4; v_gene: TRBV29-1; abundance: -; CDR3aa: CSVEVRGSNEKLFF; CDR3nt: TGCAGCGTTGAAGTAAGGGGATCTAATGAAAAACTGTTTTTT
d_gene: -; j_gene: TRBJ2-1; v_gene: TRBV5-1; abundance: -; CDR3aa: CASSLDAARLKYF; CDR3nt: TGCGCCAGCAGCTTGGATGCGGCCAGGTTAAAATACTTC
d_gene: -; j_gene: TRBJ2-1; v_gene: TRBV7-6; abundance: few; CDR3aa: CASSSGRGGAYNEQFF; CDR3nt: TGTGCCAGCAGCTCTGGACGAGGTGGGGCCTACAATGAGCAGTTCTTC